Reported below is one T cell receptor (beta chain). The antigen remains unidentified. This CDR3 region has 16 residues. Unmatched junction bases numbered 16, after V lost 5 bases and J lost 8 bases. Germline V gene sequence: CDR1 SGHTA, CDR2 FQGTGA. The sample comes from a study of T cell responses to AZD1222 COVID-19 vaccine. Broader study findings: Dominant CD4 TCR responses targeted spike regions 160-218 and 743-854.

The repertoire was sequenced with immunoSEQ multiplex PCR; TCRdb's copy has only in-frame clones and lacks some. The table includes 55,000 to 75,000 clones, roughly 85% detected once. Sequenced material: peripheral blood, taken on day 0 of AZD1222 vaccination. The V and J genes are TRBV7-3 and TRBJ1-2, with 8 bases identical to TRBD1. This TCR was recovered from an adult in good health. CDR3 DNA sequence: TGTGCCAGCAGCCTCCCCCTCGGACAGGGCCATCAGGGCTACACCTTC. Translated: CASSLPLGQGHQGYTF.